Listed below are T cell receptor beta chains from one sample, sequenced in a study of shared clonotypes between healthy human individuals. The method was immunoSEQ multiplex PCR; TCRdb's version includes in-frame clones alone and lacks a portion of them. The sample records more than 2 million clones, about 94% being singletons. Sequenced: naive CD4+ T cells sorted from blood. These receptors came from a young man in good health. CDR3s include the opening cysteine and the closing phenylalanine or tryptophan. The order of the fields is V gene, J gene, D gene, clone size, CDR3 protein, CDR3 DNA. The D gene is left open where the match is weak. Clone size is not always given. Where it is, it says once, few, many or a class for expanded clones.

>TRBV6-1|TRBJ1-1|TRBD1|once
CASNTGVTEAFF
TGTGCCAGCAACACAGGGGTTACTGAAGCTTTCTTT
>TRBV5-1|TRBJ2-5|.|.
CASSRGSQETQYF
TGCGCCAGCAGCAGAGGGAGCCAAGAGACCCAGTACTTC
>TRBV14|TRBJ1-2|.|.
CASSTQTDYGYTF
TGTGCCAGCAGCACACAGACAGACTATGGCTACACCTTC
>TRBV29-1|TRBJ1-1|.|.
CSTVADKNTEAFF
TGCAGCACTGTCGCGGATAAGAACACTGAAGCTTTCTTT
>TRBV6-5|TRBJ1-5|TRBD1|.
CASSRDSRSNQPQHF
TGTGCCAGCAGTCGGGACAGTCGAAGCAATCAGCCCCAGCATTTT
>TRBV10-1|TRBJ2-3|TRBD2|.
CASSGSSGGASAAQYF
TGCGCCAGCAGCGGGAGTAGCGGGGGGGCCTCTGCAGCGCAGTATTTT
>TRBV30|TRBJ1-1|.|.
CASKLGQEAFF
TGTGCCTCCAAGCTGGGACAAGAAGCTTTCTTT
>TRBV5-1|TRBJ2-3|TRBD2|.
CASSFSGLPDTQYF
TGCGCCAGCAGCTTTAGCGGGCTGCCAGATACGCAGTATTTT
>TRBV7-9|TRBJ2-5|.|.
CASSLQKQETQYF
TGTGCCAGCAGCTTACAGAAACAAGAGACCCAGTACTTC
>TRBV29-1|TRBJ2-5|TRBD2|.
CSVGGTRKETQYF
TGCAGCGTTGGGGGGACTAGGAAAGAGACCCAGTACTTC
>TRBV5-1|TRBJ2-2|TRBD2|.
CASSSASGGADTGELFF
TGCGCCAGCAGCTCAGCTAGCGGGGGGGCCGATACCGGGGAGCTGTTTTTT
>TRBV27|TRBJ1-6|TRBD1|.
CASSLGTGTNSPLHF
TGTGCCAGCAGCCTCGGGACAGGGACCAATTCACCCCTCCACTTT
>TRBV7-9|TRBJ2-5|TRBD2|.
CASIAGEETQYF
TGTGCCAGCATAGCGGGGGAAGAGACCCAGTACTTC
>TRBV12-5|TRBJ2-1|.|.
CASGLVIFPIAYNEQFF
TGTGCTAGTGGTTTGGTAATCTTCCCGATAGCTTACAATGAGCAGTTCTTC
>TRBV7-9|TRBJ1-4|TRBD1|.
CASIRQGANEKLFF
TGTGCCAGCATCCGACAGGGGGCTAATGAAAAACTGTTTTTT
>TRBV7-2|TRBJ2-2|.|.
CASSPRPSGDTGELFF
TGTGCCAGCAGCCCCCGTCCCTCCGGGGACACCGGGGAGCTGTTTTTT
>TRBV5-1|TRBJ1-2|.|.
CASSSEVGGYTF
TGCGCCAGCAGCTCTGAAGTAGGTGGCTACACCTTC
>TRBV2|TRBJ1-5|.|.
CASRTTLLSNQPQHF
TGTGCCAGCAGGACGACATTGCTTAGCAATCAGCCCCAGCATTTT
>TRBV2|TRBJ1-2|.|.
CASSGAGVGGYTF
TGTGCCAGCAGTGGGGCAGGGGTAGGTGGCTACACCTTC
>TRBV7-9|TRBJ1-1|.|.
CASSKRDTEAFF
TGTGCCAGCAGCAAAAGGGACACTGAAGCTTTCTTT
>TRBV7-9|TRBJ2-5|TRBD1|.
CASSLRGLGTGGNLETQYF
TGTGCCAGCAGCTTACGTGGACTGGGGACAGGGGGAAATTTGGAGACCCAGTACTTC
>TRBV27|TRBJ1-2|.|.
CASSLARDYGYTF
TGTGCCAGCAGTTTAGCCAGGGACTATGGCTACACCTTC
>TRBV5-6|TRBJ2-7|.|few
CASSLRREVIEQYF
TGTGCCAGCAGCTTAAGACGGGAAGTTATTGAGCAGTACTTC
>TRBV6-4|TRBJ2-2|.|once
CASSPPEKERVSNTGELFF
TGTGCCAGCAGCCCCCCTGAGAAGGAGAGAGTATCGAACACCGGGGAGCTGTTTTTT
>TRBV18|TRBJ1-2|.|.
CASSPPKSSGYGYTF
TGTGCCAGCTCACCCCCTAAAAGCTCGGGCTATGGCTACACCTTC
>TRBV10-3|TRBJ1-1|.|.
CAISDRTEAFF
TGTGCCATCAGTGATAGGACTGAAGCTTTCTTT
>TRBV5-6|TRBJ1-1|.|.
CASSLIKGNTEAFF
TGTGCCAGCAGCTTGATCAAAGGGAACACTGAAGCTTTCTTT
>TRBV13|TRBJ1-2|TRBD1|.
CASSPQDRVGYGYTF
TGTGCCAGCAGCCCCCAGGACAGGGTCGGCTATGGCTACACCTTC
>TRBV11-2|TRBJ2-7|TRBD2|.
CASSLGRTSGSEQYF
TGTGCCAGCAGCTTAGGCCGGACTAGCGGGAGTGAGCAGTACTTC
>TRBV18|TRBJ2-5|.|.
CASSPFATRTETQYF
TGTGCCAGCTCCCCTTTTGCTACTAGAACAGAGACCCAGTACTTC
>TRBV6-5|TRBJ1-5|.|few
CASSPDNSNQPQHF
TGTGCCAGCAGCCCAGACAACAGCAATCAGCCCCAGCATTTT
>TRBV4-3|TRBJ1-2|.|.
CASSQGLGDGYTF
TGCGCCAGCAGCCAAGGCTTGGGGGACGGCTACACCTTC
>TRBV13|TRBJ2-5|TRBD2|.
CASSLGRGSQETQYF
TGTGCCAGCAGCCTAGGGCGGGGGAGCCAAGAGACCCAGTACTTC
>TRBV5-5|TRBJ2-1|.|.
CASTTRGSSYNEQFF
TGTGCCAGCACTACACGGGGGAGCTCCTACAATGAGCAGTTCTTC
>TRBV30|TRBJ2-7|.|.
CAWSGRTGEQYF
TGTGCCTGGAGTGGGAGGACGGGGGAGCAGTACTTC
>TRBV7-9|TRBJ1-2|.|.
CASSQMGGSAGYTF
TGTGCCAGCAGTCAAATGGGTGGGTCTGCGGGCTACACCTTC
>TRBV9|TRBJ2-1|TRBD2|once
CASSKGTSSYNEQFF
TGTGCCAGCAGCAAGGGGACTAGCTCCTACAATGAGCAGTTCTTC
>TRBV2|TRBJ1-6|.|.
CASSGTGNYNSPLHF
TGTGCCAGCAGTGGTACAGGGAACTATAATTCACCCCTCCACTTT
>TRBV7-2|TRBJ2-1|TRBD2|.
CASTQREAWEQFF
TGTGCCAGCACCCAGCGGGAGGCATGGGAGCAGTTCTTC
>TRBV5-6|TRBJ2-3|.|once
CASSLGPTDTQYF
TGTGCCAGCAGCTTAGGCCCCACAGATACGCAGTATTTT
>TRBV5-1|TRBJ1-3|.|.
CASSLSGTGNTIYF
TGCGCCAGCAGCTTGTCAGGGACTGGAAACACCATATATTTT
>TRBV5-4|TRBJ2-3|.|once
CASSRIEGDTQYF
TGTGCCAGCAGCCGTATCGAGGGAGATACGCAGTATTTT
>TRBV6-1|TRBJ1-6|.|.
CASSEGVALHF
TGTGCCAGCAGTGAAGGCGTAGCCCTCCACTTT
>TRBV15|TRBJ1-5|.|once
CATSRDGRNDQPQHF
TGTGCCACCAGCAGAGATGGGCGGAACGATCAGCCCCAGCATTTT